Below, one T cell receptor beta chain is given with its context. The antigen remains undetermined. Other DNA sequences of this sample code for an identical CDR3. From germline, CDR1 is ENHRY and CDR2 SYGVKD. This CDR3 has 15 residues. Trimming removed 2 bases at V and 0 bases at J, with 11 bases between. Here immunoSEQ multiplex PCR was the method, and the copy in TCRdb shows in-frame clones only, minus some. The table shows roughly 1 million clones, with about 75% occurring only once. The data belong to a study of shared clonotypes between healthy human individuals. Caucasian adults living in Nashville, Tennessee, provided all samples. It was into CD45RA+ naive and CD45RA-negative memory subsets that the CD4+ cells were split. Study findings and constraints: Sequencing depth was expected to affect clonotype sharing among donors.

V and J are TRBV10-3 and TRBJ2-7; D may be TRBD1 (6 bases). The sequenced sample consisted of memory CD4+ T cells sorted from blood. The sample's subset: CD45RA-negative fraction. The source of this sequence is a young man in good health. CDR3 nucleotides: TGTGCCATCAGTGAGCCGGGACAAAGCTCCTACGAGCAGTACTTC. Amino acids: CAISEPGQSSYEQYF.